This T cell receptor beta chain was sequenced in a study of Graves' ophthalmopathy and Graves' hyperthyroidism. This CDR3 has 13 residues. In germline, CDR1 is LNHDA, CDR2 SQIVND (reference sequence). V gave up 5 bases and J gave up 5 bases, with 13 bases separating them. RNA transcripts were the source from which TCR beta CDR3 regions were amplified. After a first-round RT-PCR with HTBI primers, a second-round multiplex PCR was run. MiXCR, run by TCRdb on the multiplex PCR reads, gives a single entry per CDR3 protein. The sample lists 650,000 to 900,000 distinct CDR3 sequences; 35% to 50% were seen once.

The sequencing sample was made of peripheral blood. The V call is TRBV19, the J call TRBJ2-7; D is tentatively TRBD1 or TRBD2 (6 bases each). This TCR was recovered from an adult man with Graves' ophthalmopathy. CDR3 DNA: TGTGCCAGTAGTGCGGACGGGGGCCACGAGCAGTACTTC. This sequence encodes CASSADGGHEQYF.